The next 24 T cell receptor beta chains were all read from a single sample in a study of CD8 T cells in Susac syndrome. Random hexamers were used to reverse transcribe the RNA input (about 0.5 to 1 ug). Using its own MiXCR run on the immunoSEQ multiplex PCR reads, TCRdb lists one record per CDR3 protein. This sample has about 180,000 distinct CDR3 sequences; approximately 95% occur once, and the top ten carry approximately 0.1%. The sample taken for sequencing was CD4+ T cells from PBMCs. These receptors all stem from a human donor with multiple sclerosis.

The chain combines TRBV3-1 with TRBJ1-2, with D unclear. The CDR3 is 15 amino acids. Between the trimmed V and J ends, which lost 2 bases and 3 bases, there was a span of 13 bases. CDR1 and CDR2 from the germline V gene are LGHDT and YNNKEL (reference sequence). CDR3 region: CASSQLNDPDYGYTF. The CDR3 DNA is TGTGCCAGCAGCCAACTCAACGATCCGGACTATGGCTACACCTTC.

This clonotype was seen only a few times. The gene calls are TRBV7-3 and TRBJ1-1; D is possibly TRBD1 (6 bases). The germline gives CDR1 SGHTA, CDR2 FQGTGA. The germline V and J ends were trimmed by 2 bases and 2 bases, with 15 bases remaining between them. CDR3 length equals 16 residues. CDR3 residues: CASSLRRTGGNTEAFF. Written as DNA, the CDR3 is TGTGCCAGCAGCTTACGAAGAACGGGGGGCAACACTGAAGCTTTCTTT.

This clonotype was observed a single time. The chain combines TRBV3-1 with TRBJ1-2; 8 nucleotides match TRBD1. This CDR3 region has 15 residues. Germline V CDR1 and CDR2: LGHDT, YNNKEL (reference sequence). V dropped 3 bases and J dropped 3; count of bases not matched to a gene: 6. DNA of the CDR3: TGTGCCAGCAGCCACGTCGGACAGGGATACTATGGCTACACCTTC. It encodes CASSHVGQGYYGYTF. The variable domain in full, with the rest retrieved from reference TRBV3-1 and TRBJ1-2, is DTAVSQTPKYLVTQMGNDKSIKCEQNLGHDTMYWYKQDSKKFLKIMFSYNNKELIINETVPNRFSPKSPDKAHLNLHINSLELGDSAVYFCASSHVGQGYYGYTFGSGTRLTVV.

This chain joins TRBV29-1 and TRBJ1-1; 7 bases agree with TRBD1. Looked up from germline, CDR1 is SQVTM and CDR2 is ANQGSEA. This CDR3 is 12 amino acids long. The V and J ends lost 7 bases and 8 bases, in that order; junction bases with no gene match: 10. CDR3 sequence reads: CSAPGGGGEAFF. In DNA, the CDR3 is TGCAGCGCCCCAGGGGGAGGGGGCGAAGCTTTCTTT. Combining the CDR3 with reference TRBV29-1 and TRBJ1-1 gives the whole variable domain SAVISQKPSRDICQRGTSLTIQCQVDSQVTMMFWYRQQPGQSLTLIATANQGSEATYESGFVIDKFPISRPNLTFSTLTVSNMSPEDSSIYLCSAPGGGGEAFFGQGTRLTVV.

The chain employs TRBV5-1 and TRBJ1-2; TRBD1 is a possible D gene (6 bases). Trimming took 2 bases from V and 8 from J, leaving 13 bases between them. CDR1 and CDR2 from the germline V gene are SGHRS and YFSETQ. The CDR3 is 13 residues long. The CDR3 sequence is CASSFPGAGGYTF. For the CDR3, the DNA is TGCGCCAGCAGCTTTCCGGGGGCGGGCGGCTACACCTTC. The full variable domain, its missing parts supplied by reference TRBV5-1 and TRBJ1-2, is KAGVTQTPRYLIKTRGQQVTLSCSPISGHRSVSWYQQTPGQGLQFLFEYFSETQRNKGNFPGRFSGRQFSNSRSEMNVSTLELGDSALYLCASSFPGAGGYTFGSGTRLTVV.

The V gene is TRBV27, the J gene TRBJ1-4; a possible D gene is TRBD1 (5 bases). The CDR3 runs to 14 residues. V gave up 6 bases and J gave up 3 bases, with 11 bases separating them. CDR1 is MNHEY, CDR2 SMNVEV, per germline (reference sequence). The CDR3 DNA follows: TGTGCCAGCAGGGCCAGGGACCCTAATGAAAAACTGTTTTTT. Its protein product is CASRARDPNEKLFF.

This chain links TRBV7-3 with TRBJ2-1; 8 nucleotides agree with TRBD2. The CDR3 sequence is 15 residues long. Per germline, CDR1 SGHTA and CDR2 FQGTGA. The ends lost 2 bases at V and 2 bases at J; junction bases unmatched: 2. Here the CDR3 reads CASSLQAGAYNEQFF. The CDR3 coding sequence is TGTGCCAGCAGCTTACAAGCGGGGGCCTACAATGAGCAGTTCTTC.

The genes are TRBV25-1 and TRBJ1-1; 11 positions agree with TRBD1. V was clipped by 3 bases and J by 5 bases; unmatched bases: 11. Per germline, CDR1 MGHDK and CDR2 SYGVNS. CDR3 length equals 17 residues. The CDR3 here is CASSDLRDRGKGTEAFF. The CDR3 DNA sequence: TGTGCCAGCAGTGATCTCCGGGACAGGGGGAAGGGGACTGAAGCTTTCTTT.

This chain uses TRBV2 with TRBJ1-3; TRBD1 is a possible D gene (5 bases). Between the trimmed V and J ends, which lost 4 bases and 0 bases, there was a span of 13 bases. The germline V gene encodes CDR1 SNHLY and CDR2 FYNNEI. This CDR3 contains 16 residues. The CDR3 DNA follows: TGTGCCAGCAGTGTTGGACATTTACCCTCTGGAAACACCATATATTTT. It translates to CASSVGHLPSGNTIYF.

This rearrangement joins TRBV7-2 to TRBJ2-1; D is possibly TRBD1 (6 bases). Trimming took 5 bases from V and 14 from J, leaving 13 bases between them. From germline, CDR1 is SGHTA and CDR2 FQGNSA. The CDR3 is 11 amino acids. The CDR3 loop is CASSLNRAKFF. Here the CDR3 DNA reads TGTGCCAGCAGCCTAAACAGGGCGAAGTTCTTC. Based on the CDR3 plus reference TRBV7-2 and TRBJ2-1, the full variable domain is GAGVSQSPSNKVTEKGKDVELRCDPISGHTALYWYRQSLGQGLEFLIYFQGNSAPDKSGLPSDRFSAERTGGSVSTLTIQRTQQEDSAVYLCASSLNRAKFFGPGTRLTVL.

The V call is TRBV2, the J call TRBJ2-1; no clear D. The CDR3 covers 14 residues. The V end was cut by 3 bases, the J end by 0 bases, with 6 bases between. The germline gives CDR1 SNHLY, CDR2 FYNNEI. The CDR3 is CASSDVFSYNEQFF. The CDR3 DNA is TGTGCCAGCAGTGATGTATTCTCCTACAATGAGCAGTTCTTC. Full variable domain (remainder filled in from reference TRBV2 and TRBJ2-1): EPEVTQTPSHQVTQMGQEVILRCVPISNHLYFYWYRQILGQKVEFLVSFYNNEISEKSEIFDDQFSVERPDGSNFTLKIRSTKLEDSAMYFCASSDVFSYNEQFFGPGTRLTVL.

The chain employs TRBV19 and TRBJ2-1; no clear D gene. From germline, CDR1 is LNHDA and CDR2 SQIVND (reference sequence). CDR3 length equals 13 residues. Trimming stripped 7 bases from V and 8 bases from J, with 15 bases between. The CDR3 is CASILLPPHEQFF. The DNA for the CDR3 is TGTGCCAGTATCCTACTTCCCCCACATGAGCAGTTCTTC.

The chain joins TRBV12-3 or TRBV12-4 to TRBJ1-2, with TRBD1 identical over 7 bases. This CDR3 comprises 12 residues. The J segment lost 4 bases and the V segment lost 6 bases, leaving 2 bases of the junction unmatched. Here the CDR3 reads CASRDRSYGYTF. The CDR3 coding sequence is TGTGCCAGCAGGGACAGGAGCTATGGCTACACCTTC.

This clonotype was observed once. The chain employs TRBV14 and TRBJ2-3, with D unresolved. The CDR3 runs 13 residues. Germline V gene sequence: CDR1 SGHDN, CDR2 FVKESK. V dropped 1 base and J dropped 5 bases, with 7 bases sitting between them. The CDR3 DNA is TGTGCCAGCAGCCAAGGTCGCGGAGATACGCAGTATTTT. This translates into CASSQGRGDTQYF.

This rearrangement joins TRBV6-2 or TRBV6-3 to TRBJ1-2; D is perhaps TRBD1 (5 bases). V lost 8 bases and J lost 4, with 14 bases in between. This CDR3 has 13 amino acids. Germline lookup yields CDR1 MNHEY and CDR2 SVGEGT. The CDR3 region is CASYNPGFYGYTF. The CDR3 nucleotides read TGTGCCAGCTACAATCCAGGGTTCTATGGCTACACCTTC.

The rearrangement uses TRBV5-1 and TRBJ2-3, with 8 bases aligning to TRBD1. Trimming took 0 bases from V and 2 from J; bases not matched to a gene: 14. The CDR3 consists of 19 residues. Germline CDR1 SGHRS, CDR2 YFSETQ. In DNA, the CDR3 is TGCGCCAGCAGCTTGGTCGAATCGGGGACAGGAGGGGACACAGATACGCAGTATTTT. Translated, it gives CASSLVESGTGGDTDTQYF.

This clonotype was counted once. As DNA, the CDR3 is TGCAGTGCTAGAGTTGGGACTAGCGGGAGATTCTACGAGCAGTACTTC. Translating gives CSARVGTSGRFYEQYF. The chain joins TRBV20-1 to TRBJ2-7; 14 bases agree with TRBD2. Germline V CDR1 and CDR2: DFQATT, SNEGSKA (reference sequence). V was clipped by 1 base and J by 3 bases; unmatched bases: 5. The length of the CDR3 is 16 residues.

DNA of the CDR3: TGTGCCAGCAGCCCTAAAGGCAGGGGTGAAGCTTTCTTT. It yields the protein CASSPKGRGEAFF. This chain connects TRBV7-3 to TRBJ1-1; TRBD1 is a possible D gene (6 bases). V lost 5 bases and J lost 7, with 14 bases in between. Germline CDR1 reads SGHTA; CDR2 reads FQGTGA. The CDR3 spans 13 residues.

The chain links TRBV12-3 or TRBV12-4 to TRBJ1-2; the D gene is possibly TRBD1 (5 bases). CDR3 size: 13 residues. V was clipped by 5 bases and J by 8 bases, with 15 bases between them. Written as DNA, the CDR3 is TGTGCCAGCAGTCTGGGACCCCAAACGGGCTACACCTTC. Encoded protein: CASSLGPQTGYTF.

The chain is built from TRBV7-8 and TRBJ2-2; D perhaps matches TRBD1 (6 bases). Germline V gene sequence: CDR1 SGHVS, CDR2 FQNEAQ. Between the trimmed V and J ends, which lost 4 bases and 0 bases, there was a span of 15 bases. The CDR3 sequence is 17 residues long. As DNA, the CDR3 is TGTGCCAGCAGCTCAACCGGACAGAGAGCGAACACCGGGGAGCTGTTTTTT. It specifies CASSSTGQRANTGELFF. The whole variable domain, remainder taken from reference TRBV7-8 and TRBJ2-2, is GAGVSQSPRYKVAKRGQDVALRCDPISGHVSLFWYQQALGQGPEFLTYFQNEAQLDKSGLPSDRFFAERPEGSVSTLKIQRTQQEDSAVYLCASSSTGQRANTGELFFGEGSRLTVL.

The chain combines TRBV20-1 with TRBJ2-7; perhaps TRBD2 as D (5 bases). Trimming took 0 bases from V and 7 from J, leaving 16 bases between them. The CDR3 has 14 amino acids. Germline V gives CDR1 DFQATT, CDR2 SNEGSKA (reference sequence). The CDR3 DNA reads as TGCAGTGCTAGAGATAACGAGAGGGTCTGGGAGCAGTACTTC. This gives the protein CSARDNERVWEQYF.

V gene TRBV4-1 combines with J gene TRBJ2-7; 9 bases fit TRBD1. CDR1 and CDR2 from the germline V gene are MGHRA and YSYEKL. V shed 2 bases and J 2 bases; nucleotides not matched to a gene: 10. This CDR3 region has 17 residues. CDR3: CASSQTDLGTGTYEQYF. CDR3 sequence (DNA): TGCGCCAGCAGCCAAACGGACTTAGGGACAGGGACCTACGAGCAGTACTTC.

The V and J genes are TRBV19 and TRBJ1-2, with no clear D. Germline loops: CDR1 LNHDA, CDR2 SQIVND (reference sequence). V was cut by 11 bases and J by 4 bases, with 17 bases left in between. This CDR3 region has 13 residues. Here the CDR3 reads CAGSGDQRYGYTF. In nucleotides, the CDR3 is TGTGCCGGGTCGGGAGACCAGCGCTATGGCTACACCTTC.

This sequence joins TRBV6-6 and TRBJ2-1; D gene uncertain. Germline V lookup: CDR1 MNHNY, CDR2 SVGAGI (reference sequence). The V end lost 8 bases, the J end lost 0 bases, and 11 bases lay between the germline ends. This CDR3 contains 14 residues. The CDR3 nucleotides read TGTGCCAGCTCGACGGCCAGCTCCTACAATGAGCAGTTCTTC. Protein product: CASSTASSYNEQFF.